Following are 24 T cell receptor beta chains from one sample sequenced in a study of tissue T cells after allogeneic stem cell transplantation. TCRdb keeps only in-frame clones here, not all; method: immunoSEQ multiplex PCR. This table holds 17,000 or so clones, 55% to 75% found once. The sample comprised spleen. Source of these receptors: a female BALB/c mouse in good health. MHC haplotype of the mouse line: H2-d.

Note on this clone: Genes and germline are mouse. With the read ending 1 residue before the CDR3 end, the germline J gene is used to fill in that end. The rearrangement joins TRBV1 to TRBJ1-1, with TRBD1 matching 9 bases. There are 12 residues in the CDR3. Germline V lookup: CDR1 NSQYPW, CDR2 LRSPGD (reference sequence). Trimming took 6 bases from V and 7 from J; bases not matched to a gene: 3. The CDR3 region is CTCRTGGVEVFF. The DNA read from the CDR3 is TGCACCTGCAGAACAGGGGGCGTAGAAGTCTTC.

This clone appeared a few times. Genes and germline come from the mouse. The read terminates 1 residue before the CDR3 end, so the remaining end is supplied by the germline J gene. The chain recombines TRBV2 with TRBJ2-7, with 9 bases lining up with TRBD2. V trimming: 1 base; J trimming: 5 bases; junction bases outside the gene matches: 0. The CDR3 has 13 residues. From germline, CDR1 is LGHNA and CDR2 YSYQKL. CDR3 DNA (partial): TGTGCCAGCAGCCAAGGACTGGGGGATGAACAGTAC. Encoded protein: CASSQGLGDEQY. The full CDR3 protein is CASSQGLGDEQYF.

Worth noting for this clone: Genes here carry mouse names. Incomplete CDR3 DNA: TGTGCCAGCAGTCCCAGGGGAAGAGACACCCAGTAC. The encoded protein is CASSPRGRDTQY. The whole CDR3 sequence is CASSPRGRDTQYF. The chain joins TRBV19 to TRBJ2-5; perhaps TRBD1 as D (6 bases). The sequenced fragment ends 1 residue before the CDR3 boundary, so the rest is inferred from the germline J gene. Germline V gene data show CDR1 as FNHDT and CDR2 as SITEND (reference sequence). V lost 4 bases, J lost 5 bases, and 11 bases lay in between. The CDR3 runs 13 residues.

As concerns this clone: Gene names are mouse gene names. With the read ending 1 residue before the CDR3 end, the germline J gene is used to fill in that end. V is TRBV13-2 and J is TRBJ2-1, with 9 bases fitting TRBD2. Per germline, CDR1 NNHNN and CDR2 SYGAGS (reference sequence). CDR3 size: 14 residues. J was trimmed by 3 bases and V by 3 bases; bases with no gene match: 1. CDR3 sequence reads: CASGVGGRYAEQFF. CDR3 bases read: TGTGCCAGCGGTGTGGGGGGGCGCTATGCTGAGCAGTTC.

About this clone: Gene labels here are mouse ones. The covered CDR3 bases are TGTGCCAGCAGTGGTCAGGGGGCAGGCACAGAAGTCTTC. Amino acid sequence: CASSGQGAGTEVF. The CDR3 as a whole reads CASSGQGAGTEVFF. V and J are TRBV13-1 and TRBJ1-1; TRBD1 matches 8 bases. The missing CDR3 end, 1 residue past where the read stops, is filled in from the germline J gene. The junction had 5 bases not matched to a gene; V was cut back by 3 bases and J by 4 bases. CDR1 is NSHNY, CDR2 SYGAGN, per germline. CDR3 length equals 14 residues.

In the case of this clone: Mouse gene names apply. The CDR3 loop is CASGAARTGGQDTQYF. CDR3 DNA, as far as it was read: TGTGCCAGCGGTGCCGCCCGGACTGGGGGGCAAGACACCCAGTAC. This chain links TRBV13-2 with TRBJ2-5; TRBD2 matches 11 bases. The CDR3 extends 1 residue past the end of the read, so its final part is completed from the germline J gene. J gave up 3 bases and V 3 bases, and 6 bases lay outside the gene matches. This CDR3 region has 16 residues. Germline V gene lookup returns CDR1 NNHNN and CDR2 SYGAGS (reference sequence).

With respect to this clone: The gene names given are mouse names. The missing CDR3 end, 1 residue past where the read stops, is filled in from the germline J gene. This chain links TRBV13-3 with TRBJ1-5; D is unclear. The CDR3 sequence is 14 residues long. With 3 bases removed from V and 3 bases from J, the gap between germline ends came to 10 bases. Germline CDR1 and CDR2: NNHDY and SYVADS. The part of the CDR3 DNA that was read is TGTGCCAGCAGTGGACCGGGCCTCAACCAGGCTCCGCTT. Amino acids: CASSGPGLNQAPL. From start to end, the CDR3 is CASSGPGLNQAPLF. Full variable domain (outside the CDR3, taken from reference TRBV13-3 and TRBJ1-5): EAAVTQSPRSKVAVTGGKVTLSCHQTNNHDYMYWYRQDTGHGLRLIHYSYVADSTEKGDIPDGYKASRPSQENFSLILELASLSQTAVYFCASSGPGLNQAPLFGEGTRLSVL.

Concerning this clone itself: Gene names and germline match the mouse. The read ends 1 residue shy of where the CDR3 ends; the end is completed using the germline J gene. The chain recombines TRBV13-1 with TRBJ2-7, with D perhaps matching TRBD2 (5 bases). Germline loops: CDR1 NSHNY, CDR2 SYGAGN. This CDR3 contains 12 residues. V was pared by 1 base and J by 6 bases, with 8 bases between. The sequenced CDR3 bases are TGTGCCAGCAGTGATTTTGGGGTTGAACAGTAC. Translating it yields CASSDFGVEQY. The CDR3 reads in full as CASSDFGVEQYF.

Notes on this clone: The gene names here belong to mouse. The CDR3 bases that were read are TGCACCTGCAGTGCAGCCCAGGGTTATGAACAGTAC. It codes for CTCSAAQGYEQY. The whole CDR3 protein reads CTCSAAQGYEQYF. V and J are TRBV1 and TRBJ2-7; a weak D match, TRBD1 (5 bases). The read gets to within 1 residue of the CDR3 end, and the germline J gene fills in the rest. CDR1 is NSQYPW, CDR2 LRSPGD, per germline (reference sequence). V was clipped by 1 base and J by 4 bases, with 8 bases between them. CDR3 length: 13 residues.

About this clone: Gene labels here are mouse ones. The sequenced part of the CDR3 DNA is TGTGCCAGCAGTGATGCATGGCAGCACTCCTATGAACAGTAC. It encodes CASSDAWQHSYEQY. The entire CDR3 is CASSDAWQHSYEQYF. This chain links TRBV13-1 with TRBJ2-7; D uncertain. The read terminates 1 residue ahead of where the CDR3 ends, so the germline J gene completes it. V dropped 0 bases and J dropped 0 bases, with 10 bases sitting between them. CDR1 is NSHNY, CDR2 SYGAGN, per germline. The CDR3 extends over 15 amino acids.

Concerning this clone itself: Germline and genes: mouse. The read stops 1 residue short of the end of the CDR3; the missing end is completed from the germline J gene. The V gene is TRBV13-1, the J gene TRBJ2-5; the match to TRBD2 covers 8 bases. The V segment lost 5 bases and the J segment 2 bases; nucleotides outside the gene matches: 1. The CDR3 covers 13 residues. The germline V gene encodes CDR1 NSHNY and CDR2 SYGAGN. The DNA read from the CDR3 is TGTGCCAGCAGGGACTGGGTCCAAGACACCCAGTAC. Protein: CASRDWVQDTQY. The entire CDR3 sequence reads CASRDWVQDTQYF.

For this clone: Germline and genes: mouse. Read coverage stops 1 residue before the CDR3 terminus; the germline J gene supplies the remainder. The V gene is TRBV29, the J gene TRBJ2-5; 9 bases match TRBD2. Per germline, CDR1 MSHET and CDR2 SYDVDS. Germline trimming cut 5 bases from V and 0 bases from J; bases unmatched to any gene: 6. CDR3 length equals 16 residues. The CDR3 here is CASSLRLGVNQDTQYF. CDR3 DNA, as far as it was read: TGTGCTAGCAGTCTCCGACTGGGGGTCAACCAAGACACCCAGTAC. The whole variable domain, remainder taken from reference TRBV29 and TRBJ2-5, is DMKVTQMPRYLIKRMGENVLLECGQDMSHETMYWYRQDPGLGLQLIYISYDVDSNSEGDIPKGYRVSRKKREHFSLILDSAKTNQTSVYFCASSLRLGVNQDTQYFGPGTRLLVL.

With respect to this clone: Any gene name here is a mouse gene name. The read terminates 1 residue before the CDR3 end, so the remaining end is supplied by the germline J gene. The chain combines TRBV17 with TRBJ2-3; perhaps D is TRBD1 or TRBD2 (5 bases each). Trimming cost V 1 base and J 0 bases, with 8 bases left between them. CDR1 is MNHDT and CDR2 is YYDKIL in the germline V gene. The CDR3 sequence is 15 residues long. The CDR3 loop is CASSRGGGSAETLYF. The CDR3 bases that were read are TGTGCTAGCAGTAGAGGCGGGGGAAGTGCAGAAACGCTGTAT.

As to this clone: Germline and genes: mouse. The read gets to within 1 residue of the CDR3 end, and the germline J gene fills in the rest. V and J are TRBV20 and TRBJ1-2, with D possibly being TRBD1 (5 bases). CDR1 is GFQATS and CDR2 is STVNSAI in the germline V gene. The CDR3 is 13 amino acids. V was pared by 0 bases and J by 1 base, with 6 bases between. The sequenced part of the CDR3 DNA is TGTGGTGCTAGGGATCAGGGAAACTCCGACTACACC. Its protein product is CGARDQGNSDYT. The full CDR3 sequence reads CGARDQGNSDYTF.

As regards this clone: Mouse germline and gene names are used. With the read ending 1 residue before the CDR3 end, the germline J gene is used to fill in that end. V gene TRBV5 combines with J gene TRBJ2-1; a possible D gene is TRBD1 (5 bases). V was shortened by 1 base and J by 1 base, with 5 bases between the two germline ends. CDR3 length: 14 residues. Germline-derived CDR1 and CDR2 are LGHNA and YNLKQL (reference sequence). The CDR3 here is CASSQGTNYAEQFF. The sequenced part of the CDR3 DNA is TGTGCCAGCAGCCAAGGGACAAACTATGCTGAGCAGTTC.

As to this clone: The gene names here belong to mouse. The sequenced CDR3 bases are TGTGCCAGCAGCACGGACAGGGACAACCAGGCTCCGCTT. It translates to CASSTDRDNQAPL. From start to end, the CDR3 is CASSTDRDNQAPLF. The V call is TRBV19, the J call TRBJ1-5; 8 bases agree with TRBD1. The read finishes 1 residue shy of the CDR3 end, and the germline J gene is used to complete it. CDR1 and CDR2 from the germline V gene are FNHDT and SITEND (reference sequence). V shed 5 bases, J shed 2 bases, and the junction held 3 bases outside the gene matches. CDR3 size: 14 residues. The whole variable domain, filled in from reference TRBV19 and TRBJ1-5, reads GGIITQTPKFLIGQEGQKLTLKCQQNFNHDTMYWYRQDSGKGLRLIYYSITENDLQKGDLSEGYDASREKKSSFSLTVTSAQKNEMAVFLCASSTDRDNQAPLFGEGTRLSVL.

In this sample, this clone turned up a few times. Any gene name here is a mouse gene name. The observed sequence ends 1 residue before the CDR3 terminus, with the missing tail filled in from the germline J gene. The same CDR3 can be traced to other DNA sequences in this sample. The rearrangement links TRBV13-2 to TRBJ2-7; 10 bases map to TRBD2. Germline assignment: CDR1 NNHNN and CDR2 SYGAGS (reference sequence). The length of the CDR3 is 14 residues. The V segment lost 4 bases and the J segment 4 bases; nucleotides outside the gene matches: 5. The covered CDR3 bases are TGTGCCAGCGGTCACCGGGACTGGGGTTATGAACAGTAC. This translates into CASGHRDWGYEQY. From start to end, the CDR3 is CASGHRDWGYEQYF.

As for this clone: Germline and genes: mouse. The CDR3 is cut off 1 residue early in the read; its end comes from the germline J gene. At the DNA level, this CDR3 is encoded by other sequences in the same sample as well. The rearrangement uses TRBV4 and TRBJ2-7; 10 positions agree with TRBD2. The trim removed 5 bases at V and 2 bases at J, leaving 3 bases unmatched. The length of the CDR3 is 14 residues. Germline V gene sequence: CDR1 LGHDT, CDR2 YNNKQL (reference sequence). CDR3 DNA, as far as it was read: TGTGCCAGCAGCCTCGACTGGGGGGCCTATGAACAGTAC. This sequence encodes CASSLDWGAYEQY. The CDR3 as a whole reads CASSLDWGAYEQYF.

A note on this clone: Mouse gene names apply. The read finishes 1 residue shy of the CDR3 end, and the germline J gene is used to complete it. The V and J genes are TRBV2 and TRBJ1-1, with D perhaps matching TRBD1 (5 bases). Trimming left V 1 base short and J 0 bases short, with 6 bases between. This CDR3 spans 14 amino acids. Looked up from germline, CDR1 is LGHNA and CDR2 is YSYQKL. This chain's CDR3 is CASSQGTTNTEVFF. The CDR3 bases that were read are TGTGCCAGCAGCCAAGGGACAACAAACACAGAAGTCTTC.

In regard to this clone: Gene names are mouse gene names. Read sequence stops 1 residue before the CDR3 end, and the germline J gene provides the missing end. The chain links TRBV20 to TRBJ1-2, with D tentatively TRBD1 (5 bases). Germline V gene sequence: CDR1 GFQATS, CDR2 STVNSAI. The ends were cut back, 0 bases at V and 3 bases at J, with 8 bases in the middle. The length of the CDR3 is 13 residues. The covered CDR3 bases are TGTGGTGCTAGGGAGTGGGGCGACTCCGACTACACC. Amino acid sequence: CGAREWGDSDYT. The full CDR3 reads CGAREWGDSDYTF. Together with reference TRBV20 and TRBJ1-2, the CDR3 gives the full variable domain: GALVYQYPRRTICKSGTSMRMECQAVGFQATSVAWYRQSPQKTFELIALSTVNSAIKYEQNFTQEKFPISHPNLSFSSMTVLNAYLEDRGLYLCGAREWGDSDYTFGSGTRLLVI.

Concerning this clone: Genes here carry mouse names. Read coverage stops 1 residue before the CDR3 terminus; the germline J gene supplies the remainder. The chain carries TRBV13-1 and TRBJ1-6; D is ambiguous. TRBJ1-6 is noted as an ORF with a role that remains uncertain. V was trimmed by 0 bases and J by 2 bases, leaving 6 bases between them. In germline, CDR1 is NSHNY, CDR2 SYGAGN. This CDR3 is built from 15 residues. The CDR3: CASSDAQTYNSPLYF. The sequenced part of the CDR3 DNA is TGTGCCAGCAGTGATGCACAGACCTATAATTCGCCCCTCTAC.

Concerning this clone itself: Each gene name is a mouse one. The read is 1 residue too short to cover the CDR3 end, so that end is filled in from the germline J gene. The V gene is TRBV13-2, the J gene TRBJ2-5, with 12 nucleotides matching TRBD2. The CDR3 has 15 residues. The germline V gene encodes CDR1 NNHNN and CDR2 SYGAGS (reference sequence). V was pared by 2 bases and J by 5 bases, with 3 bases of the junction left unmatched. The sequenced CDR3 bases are TGTGCCAGCGGTGAGACTGGGGGGGCGCGAGACACCCAGTAC. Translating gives CASGETGGARDTQY. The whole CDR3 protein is CASGETGGARDTQYF.

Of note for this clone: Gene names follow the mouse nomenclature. The sequenced part of the CDR3 DNA is TGTGCCAGCAGCCAAGACAATCTTTCCAACGAAAGATTATTT. Translation: CASSQDNLSNERLF. The full CDR3 protein is CASSQDNLSNERLFF. J is TRBJ1-4 and V is TRBV2; D not resolved. The CDR3 goes on 1 residue after the read ends, and that part is filled in from the germline J gene. This CDR3 is 15 amino acids long. From germline, CDR1 is LGHNA and CDR2 YSYQKL. Trimming took 0 bases from V and 0 from J, leaving 5 bases between them.

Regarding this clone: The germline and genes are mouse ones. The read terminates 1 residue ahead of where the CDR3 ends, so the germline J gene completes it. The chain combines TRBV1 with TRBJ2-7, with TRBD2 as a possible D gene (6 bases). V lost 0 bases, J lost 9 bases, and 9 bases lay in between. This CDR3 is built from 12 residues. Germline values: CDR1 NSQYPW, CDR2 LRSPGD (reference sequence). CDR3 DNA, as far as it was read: TGCACCTGCAGTGCAGATGTTGGGGGACAGTAC. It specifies CTCSADVGGQY. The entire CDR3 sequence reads CTCSADVGGQYF.